Included here is one T cell receptor beta chain sequence, with context. This clonotype was detected ten times or more. The antigen this receptor binds is unknown. Nothing much larger sits one base from this clone, and base qualities are not available. In light of the paper, this sample's time point label describes: newly diagnosed GD, antithyroid drugs for less than 3 months. For both TCR sequencing and RNA sequencing, RNA was extracted from PBMCs in TRIzol. The diagnosis of Graves' disease followed American Thyroid Association guidelines. The patients came from an endocrinology department in Xi'an, China. From each patient, around 8.3 milliliters of peripheral blood was collected into an EDTA anticoagulant tube. PBMCs were isolated by Ficoll Paque Plus density gradient separation without further T cell sorting. An Agilent 2100 Bioanalyzer and agarose gel were used to check RNA quality, while a NanoDrop 2000 measured RNA concentration.

This entry comes from a study of regulatory T cells in long-lasting Graves disease (dated by TCRdb to the early 2020s). The study in broad terms: Newly diagnosed Graves' disease patients had taken antithyroid drugs for less than 3 months. A total of roughly 35 samples were covered by TCR sequencing, comprising approximately 13 persistent and 20 or so newly diagnosed Graves' disease patients. Persistent Graves' disease patients were compared with newly diagnosed Graves' disease patients by peripheral blood TCR sequencing and RNA sequencing. The study was registered as a clinical trial and conducted in China. Broad study findings and their caveats: Only the TCR beta chain was sequenced and analyzed. Patients with persistent disease shared more public clonotypes (roughly 2,900) than newly diagnosed patients did (about 970). Compared with newly diagnosed patients, persistent Graves' disease patients had lower TCR Shannon entropy and fewer highly expanded clones, which suggests clonal expansion. Peripheral blood alone was examined, since thyroid tissue, which constituted the primary lesion, could not be accessed. The authors acknowledged the small sample size as a limitation that may reduce accuracy.

The library was obtained by multiplex PCR. Sequencer: Illumina HiSeq 4000. iRepertoire HTBI primers and Arm-PCR amplification of CDR3 regions were used to construct TCR beta libraries. PCR products were gel purified before sequencing. From the authors' description of their analysis: Gene usage analysis of CDR3 amino acid clonotypes used the 50 to 70 TRBV and about 15 TRBJ segments found across samples. COPE and FqMerger were used to merge filtered high-quality paired reads into contigs. Contigs were aligned with BLAST to IMGT TRBV, TRBD and TRBJ reference genes, and CDR3 was defined per IMGT. Any clonotype with a frequency above 0.1% was classified as a highly expanded clone. Shannon entropy was used to measure repertoire diversity, and the Gini coefficient was used to measure V-J evenness. Clonotypes shared by more than one individual were considered public. TCRdb itself trimmed the public reads at Q25 with fastp, ran MiXCR and retained productive beta chains. Rows matching on CDR3 protein sequence are summarized as one entry with the most common DNA and genes. The V and J calls and clone size come from TCRdb's table, not from the authors' own analysis. The sample table records 420,000 or so distinct CDR3 sequences; roughly 15% of these occur just once. The ten top clones hold 23% of the sample.

The same data also contributed to another study, on T cells in Graves' hyperthyroidism and ophthalmopathy. As that second study puts it: Stable Graves' hyperthyroidism was defined as the absence of progression to ophthalmopathy over 18 months of follow-up. Hyperthyroidism patients were aged 18 to 65 years and newly diagnosed, with disease duration of less than 2 months. Exclusion was applied to patients with uncontrolled infections, other autoimmune diseases, pregnancy or lactation. Diagnoses relied on clinical symptoms, serum thyroxine and TRAb, thyroid ultrasound and orbital computed tomography. The first round of RT-PCR for the TCR CDR3 was performed with the HTBI primer set and the Qiagen OneStep RT-PCR kit. Most expanded thyroid clonotypes (frequency above 0.001) were also detected in blood, a finding suggesting that blood repertoires may reflect thyroid immune responses. Ophthalmopathy was separated from stable hyperthyroidism by a 13 V-J signature model, with about 86% sensitivity and about 81% specificity obtained in cross-validation and 80%/75% obtained in testing. In validation, the model predicted progression to ophthalmopathy a median of about 6 months before onset, with approximately 71% sensitivity and 72.22% specificity. To identify distinguishing TCR V-J signatures, a discovery cohort of some 99 patients was used, comprising some 45 with Graves' ophthalmopathy and around 60 with stable Graves' hyperthyroidism. Prospective prediction of ophthalmopathy was tested in an independent validation cohort of 18 to 20 hyperthyroidism patients and some 17 patients who later progressed to ophthalmopathy. The 100 discovery patients were randomly split 7:3 into training and test sets. Thyroid tissue and blood T-cell repertoires from several Graves' hyperthyroidism patients were also compared in the study. Following sampling, methimazole starting at 30 mg daily was given to hyperthyroidism patients, and high-dose intravenous methylprednisolone was given to ophthalmopathy patients. A second multiplex PCR round built the libraries, followed by size selection and purification. Sequencing of the libraries was done on an Illumina HiSeq2000 using paired-end 100 bp reads. Raw data were processed with SOAPnuke, discarding reads with adapters, uncalled bases, mean Phred below 15, or no exact constant-primer or identifier match. COPE v1.2.5 was used to merge the high-quality paired reads, and each unique nucleotide sequence was defined as a clonotype. Clonotypes were aligned to IMGT TRBV, TRBD and TRBJ reference segments using MiTCR v1.1. Analysis was restricted to V-J combinations with a frequency above 0.0001, which covered roughly 99% of repertoires. The TCS score was defined as the ratio of F50 (clonal expansion) to E x V (chaos), calculated using BLOSUM62-based TCRdist between CDR3 peptides within each V-J. Welch's t-statistics and random forest reduced around 520 V-J features to 13, which were used in a naive Bayes classifier (R e1071). Sample size was not statistically predetermined, and blinding of investigators to group allocation was not performed. According to the paper, TCR Vbeta CDR3 sequencing was carried out on 135 peripheral blood samples, which came from more than 40 ophthalmopathy, fewer than 80 hyperthyroidism and some 17 progressor patients.

This clonotype originated in a woman younger than 35 with Graves disease. Donor details come from another sample of the same person, matched by shared clones. The source was peripheral blood mononuclear cells (PBMCs), collected at new diagnosis, from a patient treated with antithyroid drugs.

The CDR3: CASSFSSGLAGDEQFF. Here is the DNA: TGTGCCAGCAGCTTTTCCTCCGGACTAGCGGGAGACGAGCAGTTCTTC. The receptor chain draws on TRBV11-2 and TRBJ2-1; 13 bases in the middle match TRBD2. Trimming accounts for 3 bases at V and 10 bases at J, while the number of junction bases matched to no gene is 9. Including the terminal cysteine and phenylalanine, the CDR3 comprises 16 residues. The only DNA kept is the CDR3, 48 bases in frame from the first base. As encoded in the germline V gene, CDR1 is SGHAT while CDR2 is FQNNGV.